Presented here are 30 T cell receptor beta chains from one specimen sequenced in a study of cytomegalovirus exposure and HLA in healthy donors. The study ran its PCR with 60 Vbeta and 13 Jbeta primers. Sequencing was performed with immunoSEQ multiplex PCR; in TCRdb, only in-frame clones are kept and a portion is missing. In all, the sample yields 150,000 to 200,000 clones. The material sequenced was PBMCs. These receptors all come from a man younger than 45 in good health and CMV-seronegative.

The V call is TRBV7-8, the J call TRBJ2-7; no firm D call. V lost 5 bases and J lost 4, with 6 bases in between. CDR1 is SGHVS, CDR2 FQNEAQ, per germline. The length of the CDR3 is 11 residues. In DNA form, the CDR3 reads TGTGCCAGCAGCCCCCGGTACGAGCAGTACTTC. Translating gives CASSPRYEQYF.

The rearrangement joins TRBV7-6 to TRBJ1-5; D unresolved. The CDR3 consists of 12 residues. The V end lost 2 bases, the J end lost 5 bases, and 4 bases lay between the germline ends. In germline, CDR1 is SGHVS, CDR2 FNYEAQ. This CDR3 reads CASSLLHQPQHF. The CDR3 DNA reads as TGTGCCAGCAGCTTACTCCATCAGCCCCAGCATTTT.

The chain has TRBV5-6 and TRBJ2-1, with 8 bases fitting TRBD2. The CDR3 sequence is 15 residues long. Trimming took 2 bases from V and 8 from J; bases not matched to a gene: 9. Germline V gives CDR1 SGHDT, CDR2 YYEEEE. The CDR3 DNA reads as TGTGCCAGCAGCTTCAACCCGGGAGGGGCCGATGAGCAGTTCTTC. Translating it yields CASSFNPGGADEQFF.

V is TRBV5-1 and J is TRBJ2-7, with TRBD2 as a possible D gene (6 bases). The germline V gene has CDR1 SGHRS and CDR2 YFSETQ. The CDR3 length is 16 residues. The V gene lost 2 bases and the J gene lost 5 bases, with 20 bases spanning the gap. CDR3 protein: CASSLRSGGIVDEQYF. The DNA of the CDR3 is TGCGCCAGCAGCTTACGGTCCGGCGGGATTGTGGACGAGCAGTACTTC.

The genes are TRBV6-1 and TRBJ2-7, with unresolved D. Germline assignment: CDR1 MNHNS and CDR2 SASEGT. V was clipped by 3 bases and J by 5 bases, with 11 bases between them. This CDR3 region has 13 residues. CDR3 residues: CASSEASFNEQYF. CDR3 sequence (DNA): TGTGCCAGCAGTGAGGCTAGTTTCAACGAGCAGTACTTC.

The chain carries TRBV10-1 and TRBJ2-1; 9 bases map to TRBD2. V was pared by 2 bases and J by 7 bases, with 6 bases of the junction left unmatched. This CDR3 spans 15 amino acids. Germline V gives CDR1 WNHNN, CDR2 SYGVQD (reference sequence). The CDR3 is CASSESAGGRNEQFF. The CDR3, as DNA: TGCGCCAGCAGTGAGAGTGCGGGAGGGAGAAATGAGCAGTTCTTC.

The CDR3 spells CASSAGQGEAFF. The CDR3 nucleotides are TGCGCCAGCAGCGCGGGACAGGGCGAAGCTTTCTTT. The chain uses TRBV5-1 and TRBJ1-1; 9 positions agree with TRBD1. The germline gives CDR1 SGHRS, CDR2 YFSETQ. Germline trimming cut 4 bases from V and 8 bases from J; bases unmatched to any gene: 3. This CDR3 has 12 amino acids.

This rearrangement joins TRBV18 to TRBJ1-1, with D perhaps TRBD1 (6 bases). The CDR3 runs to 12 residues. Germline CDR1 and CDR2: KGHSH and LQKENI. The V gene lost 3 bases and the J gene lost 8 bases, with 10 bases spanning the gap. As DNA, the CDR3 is TGTGCCAGCTCACCTGGACAGCAAGAAGCTTTCTTT. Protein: CASSPGQQEAFF.

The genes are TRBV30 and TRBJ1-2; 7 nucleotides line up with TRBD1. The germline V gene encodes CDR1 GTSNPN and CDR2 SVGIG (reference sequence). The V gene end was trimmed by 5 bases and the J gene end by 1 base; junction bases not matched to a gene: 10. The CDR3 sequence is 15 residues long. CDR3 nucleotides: TGTGCCTGGTTCCCCTATAGGGGGCATAACTATGGCTACACCTTC. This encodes CAWFPYRGHNYGYTF.

The CDR3 nucleotides are TGTGCCAGCAGTAGACTAGCGGGAGGATATGACTACAATGAGCAGTTCTTC. This sequence encodes CASSRLAGGYDYNEQFF. This sequence joins TRBV11-2 and TRBJ2-1, with TRBD2 matching over 13 bases. Losses at the gene ends were 6 bases for V and 3 bases for J; bases not matched to a gene: 8. CDR3 length equals 17 residues. CDR1 is SGHAT, CDR2 FQNNGV, per germline.

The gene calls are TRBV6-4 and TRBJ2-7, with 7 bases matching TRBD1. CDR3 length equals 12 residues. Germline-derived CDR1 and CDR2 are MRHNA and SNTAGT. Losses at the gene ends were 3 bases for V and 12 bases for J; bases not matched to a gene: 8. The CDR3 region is CASSEEGTALYF. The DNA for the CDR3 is TGTGCCAGCAGTGAAGAAGGGACAGCACTGTACTTC.

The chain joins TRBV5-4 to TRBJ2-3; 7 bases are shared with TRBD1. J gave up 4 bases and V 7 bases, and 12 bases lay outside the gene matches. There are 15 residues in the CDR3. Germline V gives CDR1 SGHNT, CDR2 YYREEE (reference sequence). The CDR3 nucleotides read TGTGCCAGCCGCAGACAGACAGGGCCAGCAGATACGCAGTATTTT. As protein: CASRRQTGPADTQYF.

The CDR3 is CASSPAGRSYEQYF. The CDR3 nucleotides are TGTGCCAGTAGTCCAGCGGGGCGATCCTACGAGCAGTACTTC. This sequence joins TRBV19 and TRBJ2-7, with TRBD2 matching 7 bases. The germline CDR1 and CDR2 sequences are LNHDA and SQIVND (reference sequence). With V trimmed by 5 bases and J by 1 base, 5 bases remained unmatched. CDR3 size: 14 residues.

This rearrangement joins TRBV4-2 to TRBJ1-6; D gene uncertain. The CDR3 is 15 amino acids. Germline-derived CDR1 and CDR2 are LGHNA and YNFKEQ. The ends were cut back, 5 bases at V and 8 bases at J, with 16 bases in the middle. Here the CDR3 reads CASSFAEITHSPLHF. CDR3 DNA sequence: TGTGCCAGCAGCTTTGCGGAAATCACGCATTCACCCCTCCACTTT.

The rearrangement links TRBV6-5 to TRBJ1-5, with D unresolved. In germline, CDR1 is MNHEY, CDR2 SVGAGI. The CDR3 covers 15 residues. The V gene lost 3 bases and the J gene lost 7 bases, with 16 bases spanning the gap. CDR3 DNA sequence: TGTGCCAGCAGTTATGACAACACTCGAGGGCAGCCCCAGCATTTT. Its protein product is CASSYDNTRGQPQHF.

The CDR3 loop reads CASSPTSSYNEQFF. In DNA form, the CDR3 reads TGTGCCAGTAGCCCAACTAGCTCCTACAATGAGCAGTTCTTC. The chain joins TRBV19 to TRBJ2-1, with D tentatively TRBD2 (5 bases). Looked up from germline, CDR1 is LNHDA and CDR2 is SQIVND (reference sequence). V was pared by 6 bases and J by 0 bases, with 9 bases between. CDR3 size: 14 residues.

In nucleotides, the CDR3 is TGTGCCAGCAGTGAACGGACAGGAAGGGGGCTAGCCAAAAACATTCAGTACTTC. As protein: CASSERTGRGLAKNIQYF. The chain has TRBV6-1 and TRBJ2-4; 7 positions match TRBD1. Germline CDR1 and CDR2: MNHNS and SASEGT. The trim removed 2 bases at V and 0 bases at J, leaving 10 bases unmatched. This CDR3 is 18 amino acids long.

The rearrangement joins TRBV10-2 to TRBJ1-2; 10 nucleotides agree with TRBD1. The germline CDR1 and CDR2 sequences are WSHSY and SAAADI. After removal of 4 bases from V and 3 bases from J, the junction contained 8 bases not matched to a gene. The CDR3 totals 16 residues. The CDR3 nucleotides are TGCGCCAGCAGTGGGTACGGGACAGGGGATGACTATGGCTACACCTTC. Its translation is CASSGYGTGDDYGYTF.

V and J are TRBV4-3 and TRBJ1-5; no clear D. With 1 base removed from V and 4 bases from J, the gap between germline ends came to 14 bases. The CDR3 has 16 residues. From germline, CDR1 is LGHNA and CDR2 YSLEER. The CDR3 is CASSQVVGSPNQPQHF. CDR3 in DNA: TGCGCCAGCAGCCAAGTCGTGGGCAGTCCAAATCAGCCCCAGCATTTT.

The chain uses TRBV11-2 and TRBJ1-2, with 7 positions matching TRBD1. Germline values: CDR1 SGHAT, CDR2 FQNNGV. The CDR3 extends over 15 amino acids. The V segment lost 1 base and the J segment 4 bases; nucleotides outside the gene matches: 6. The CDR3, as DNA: TGTGCCAGCAGCTTAGTTGCAGGGGGTTCCTATGGCTACACCTTC. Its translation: CASSLVAGGSYGYTF.

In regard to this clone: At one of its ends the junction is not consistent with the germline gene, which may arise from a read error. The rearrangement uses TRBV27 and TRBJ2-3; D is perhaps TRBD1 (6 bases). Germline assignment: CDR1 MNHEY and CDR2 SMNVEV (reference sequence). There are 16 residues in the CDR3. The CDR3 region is CACSLRTGHRTDTQYF. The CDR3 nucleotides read TGTGCCTGCAGTTTACGTACAGGGCATCGCACAGATACGCAGTATTTT.

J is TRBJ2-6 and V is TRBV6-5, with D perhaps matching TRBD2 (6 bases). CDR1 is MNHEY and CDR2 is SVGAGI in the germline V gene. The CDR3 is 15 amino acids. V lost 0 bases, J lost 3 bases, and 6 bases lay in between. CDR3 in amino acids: CASSYSGGGANVLTF. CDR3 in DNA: TGTGCCAGCAGTTACTCGGGGGGTGGGGCCAACGTCCTGACTTTC.

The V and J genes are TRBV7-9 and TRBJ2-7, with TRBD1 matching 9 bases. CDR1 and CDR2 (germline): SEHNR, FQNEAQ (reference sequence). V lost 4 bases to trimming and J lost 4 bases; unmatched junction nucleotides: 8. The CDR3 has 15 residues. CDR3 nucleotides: TGTGCCAGCAGCTCCCCCCGGGACAGGGTGTACGAGCAGTACTTC. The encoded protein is CASSSPRDRVYEQYF. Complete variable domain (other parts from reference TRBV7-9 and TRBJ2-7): DTGVSQNPRHKITKRGQNVTFRCDPISEHNRLYWYRQTLGQGPEFLTYFQNEAQLEKSRLLSDRFSAERPKGSFSTLEIQRTEQGDSAMYLCASSSPRDRVYEQYFGPGTRLTVT.

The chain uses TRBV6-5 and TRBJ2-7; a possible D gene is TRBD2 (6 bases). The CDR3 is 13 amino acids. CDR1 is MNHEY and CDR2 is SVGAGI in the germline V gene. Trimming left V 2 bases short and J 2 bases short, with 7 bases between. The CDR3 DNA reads TGTGCCAGCAGTTACGGGGGGACCTACGAGCAGTACTTC. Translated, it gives CASSYGGTYEQYF.

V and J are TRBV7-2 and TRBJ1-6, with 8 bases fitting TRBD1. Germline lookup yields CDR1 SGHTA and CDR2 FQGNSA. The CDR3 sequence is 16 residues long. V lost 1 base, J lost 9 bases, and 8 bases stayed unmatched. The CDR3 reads CASSLEQGAWASPLHF. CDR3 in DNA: TGTGCCAGCAGCTTAGAGCAGGGGGCCTGGGCTTCACCCCTCCACTTT.

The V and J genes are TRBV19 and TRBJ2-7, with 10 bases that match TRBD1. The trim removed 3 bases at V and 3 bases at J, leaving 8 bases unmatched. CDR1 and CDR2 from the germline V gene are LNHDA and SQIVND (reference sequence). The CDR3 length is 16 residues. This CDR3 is CASSMVGTGDYYEQYF. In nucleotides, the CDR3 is TGTGCCAGTAGTATGGTTGGGACAGGGGACTACTACGAGCAGTACTTC.

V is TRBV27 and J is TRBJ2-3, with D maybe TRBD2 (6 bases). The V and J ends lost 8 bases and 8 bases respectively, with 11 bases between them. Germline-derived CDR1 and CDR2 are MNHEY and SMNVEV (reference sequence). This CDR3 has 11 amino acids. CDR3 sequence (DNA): TGTGCCAGCCCTAAGGAGGGTACGCAGTATTTT. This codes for CASPKEGTQYF.

The CDR3 DNA reads as TGTGCCAGCAGCCCGTCGAATGGCGAGCAGTTCTTC. This translates into CASSPSNGEQFF. This chain connects TRBV7-2 to TRBJ2-1; D unclear. Germline CDR1 reads SGHTA; CDR2 reads FQGNSA. The ends were cut back, 5 bases at V and 10 bases at J, with 12 bases in the middle. The CDR3 covers 12 residues.

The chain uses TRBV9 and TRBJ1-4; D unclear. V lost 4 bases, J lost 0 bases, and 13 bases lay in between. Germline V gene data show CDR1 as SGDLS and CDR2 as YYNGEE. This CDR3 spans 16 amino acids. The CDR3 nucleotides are TGTGCCAGCAGCTCGCAAACAGTTGCAACTAATGAAAAACTGTTTTTT. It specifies CASSSQTVATNEKLFF. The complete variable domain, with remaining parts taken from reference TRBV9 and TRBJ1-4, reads DSGVTQTPKHLITATGQRVTLRCSPRSGDLSVYWYQQSLDQGLQFLIQYYNGEERAKGNILERFSAQQFPDLHSELNLSSLELGDSALYFCASSSQTVATNEKLFFGSGTQLSVL.

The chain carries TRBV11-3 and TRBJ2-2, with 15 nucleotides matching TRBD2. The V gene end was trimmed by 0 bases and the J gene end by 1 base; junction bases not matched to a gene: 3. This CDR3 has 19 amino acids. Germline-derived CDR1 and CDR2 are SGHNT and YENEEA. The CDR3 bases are TGTGCCAGCAGCTTAGATGGACTAGCGGGAGGGGAGAACACCGGGGAGCTGTTTTTT. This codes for CASSLDGLAGGENTGELFF.